The 15 T cell receptor beta chains given below trace back to one sample, sequenced in a study of human T cells and chemical hapten exposure. Time point defined: patch test 1, 2 weeks after DPC sensitization. The treatment: therapeutic diphenylcyclopropenone sensitization with weekly scalp DPC. TCRdb reprocessed the RACE reads with MiXCR, giving one entry per CDR3 protein. The sample records 300,000 to 450,000 distinct CDR3 sequences, 4.8% being singletons. The source was whole blood, collected in connection with sensitization to the hapten diphenylcyclopropenone (DPC). Receptors were obtained from a woman aged 45-65 years with alopecia areata. Some clones in this sample may be carry-over from other donors' samples.

At least ten counts were recorded for this clonotype. The chain couples TRBV18 to TRBJ1-2; D perhaps matches TRBD1 (5 bases). V was trimmed by 3 bases and J by 4 bases, leaving 21 bases between them. The length of the CDR3 is 17 residues. Germline V gives CDR1 KGHSH, CDR2 LQKENI. The CDR3 region has the DNA TGTGCCAGCTCACCCGGTATAGGGGTCGACGGGGGCTATGGCTACACCTTC. Its protein product is CASSPGIGVDGGYGYTF.

The chain is built from TRBV24-1 and TRBJ2-6; D is unresolved. The V gene lost 6 bases and the J gene lost 4 bases, with 9 bases spanning the gap. The CDR3 length is 14 residues. The V gene's germline CDR1 is KGHDR and CDR2 SFDVKD. The CDR3 region is CATSPLGGANVLTF. The CDR3 DNA sequence: TGTGCCACCAGTCCTTTGGGGGGGGCCAACGTCCTGACTTTC.

The chain carries TRBV6-5 and TRBJ1-1, with D possibly TRBD1 on 5 matching bases. The CDR3 contains 15 residues. Trimming removed 2 bases at V and 1 base at J, with 11 bases between. CDR1 MNHEY and CDR2 SVGAGI come from the germline V gene. DNA of the CDR3: TGTGCCAGCAGTTACACTTTGACAGAGAACACTGAAGCTTTCTTT. Translated: CASSYTLTENTEAFF.

The table lists this clonotype with many counts. This sequence joins TRBV7-2 and TRBJ1-5; D is unresolved. In germline, CDR1 is SGHTA, CDR2 FQGNSA. This CDR3 is 13 amino acids long. The V and J ends lost 0 bases and 7 bases respectively, with 7 bases between them. CDR3 sequence (DNA): TGTGCCAGCAGCTTAGCGATGGTGCAGCCCCAGCATTTT. As protein: CASSLAMVQPQHF.

This sequence joins TRBV6-1 and TRBJ2-1; D may correspond to TRBD1 or TRBD2 (6 bases each). Trimming took 2 bases from V and 9 from J, leaving 11 bases between them. The CDR3 is 13 residues long. From germline, CDR1 is MNHNS and CDR2 SASEGT. CDR3 protein: CASSETGGGEQFF. CDR3 coding DNA: TGTGCCAGCAGTGAAACCGGGGGCGGTGAGCAGTTCTTC.

The table lists this clonotype with many counts. This rearrangement joins TRBV12-3 or TRBV12-4 to TRBJ2-1; a weak D match, TRBD1 (5 bases). The CDR3 runs 14 residues. The V gene lost 6 bases and the J gene lost 10 bases, with 19 bases spanning the gap. CDR3 nucleotides: TGTGCCAGCAGACCCAGGGTCTTAGGATGGGAGCAGTTCTTC. Translated, it gives CASRPRVLGWEQFF.

This clonotype was counted at least ten times. DNA of the CDR3: TGTGCCAGCACCCTAGGCGGGGCTCCCTACGAGCAGTACTTC. This sequence encodes CASTLGGAPYEQYF. This chain connects TRBV6-1 to TRBJ2-7; perhaps TRBD2 as D (6 bases). This CDR3 contains 14 residues. Trimming took off 7 bases at V and 2 bases at J, with 15 bases between the two ends. Looked up from germline, CDR1 is MNHNS and CDR2 is SASEGT.

This clonotype was observed many times. The chain recombines TRBV6-5 with TRBJ1-5; the D gene is possibly TRBD1 (6 bases). The CDR3 sequence is 14 residues long. The germline gives CDR1 MNHEY, CDR2 SVGAGI. Trimming cost V 2 bases and J 5 bases, with 10 bases left between them. In DNA, the CDR3 is TGTGCCAGCAGTTACGCAGGGGTAGATCAGCCCCAGCATTTT. This codes for CASSYAGVDQPQHF.

This sequence joins TRBV6-1 and TRBJ2-3, with D tentatively TRBD1 or TRBD2 (5 bases each). The V end lost 6 bases, the J end lost 6 bases, and 19 bases lay between the germline ends. CDR1 is MNHNS, CDR2 SASEGT, per germline. There are 15 residues in the CDR3. CDR3 coding DNA: TGTGCCAGCAGCGAGAGTGGGACGGAATATGATACGCAGTATTTT. It translates to CASSESGTEYDTQYF.

The sample holds a few counts of this clonotype. This chain uses TRBV28 with TRBJ2-5; 13 bases fit TRBD2. Germline lookup yields CDR1 MDHEN and CDR2 SYDVKM. Unmatched junction bases numbered 9, after V lost 6 bases and J lost 5 bases. The CDR3 extends over 16 amino acids. CDR3 sequence reads: CASRPLAGGPGETQYF. The CDR3 DNA sequence: TGTGCCAGCAGACCACTAGCGGGAGGGCCGGGTGAGACCCAGTACTTC.

This clonotype was detected many times. The chain links TRBV9 to TRBJ2-6; no clear D gene. Germline CDR1 and CDR2: SGDLS and YYNGEE. V was clipped by 2 bases and J by 0 bases, with 9 bases between them. The CDR3 is 16 residues long. The CDR3, as DNA: TGTGCCAGCAGCGTTAGACGGAACTCTGGGGCCAACGTCCTGACTTTC. It is translated as CASSVRRNSGANVLTF.

This clonotype came up many times. The J gene is TRBJ1-1, the V gene TRBV6-6; D remains unclear. The CDR3 contains 12 residues. The V gene's germline CDR1 is MNHNY and CDR2 SVGAGI (reference sequence). V shed 2 bases and J shed 5 bases, with 6 bases lying between them. In nucleotides, the CDR3 is TGTGCCAGCAGTTACGGTAGGACTGAAGCTTTCTTT. This translates into CASSYGRTEAFF.

This clonotype was picked up many times. The chain has TRBV28 and TRBJ2-1; no reliable D call. This CDR3 is 19 amino acids long. V lost 4 bases and J lost 1, with 23 bases in between. Germline V gene lookup returns CDR1 MDHEN and CDR2 SYDVKM. CDR3 protein: CASSSGFGRPTSSYNEQFF. In DNA, the CDR3 is TGTGCCAGCAGTTCCGGATTTGGACGGCCGACTTCATCCTACAATGAGCAGTTCTTC.

As to this clonotype: Since no conserved phenylalanine or tryptophan closes the CDR3, a read error is the likely cause. The V gene is TRBV20-1, the J gene TRBJ2-7; 10 positions agree with TRBD1. Per the germline V gene, CDR1 is DFQATT and CDR2 is SNEGSKA (reference sequence). Unmatched junction bases numbered 8, after V lost 5 bases and J lost 4 bases. The CDR3 runs 14 residues. In nucleotides, the CDR3 is TGCAGTGCTTCGCCGACAGGGGGCACGTACGAGCAGTACATC. Translating it yields CSASPTGGTYEQYI.

The V call is TRBV2, the J call TRBJ1-1; possible D gene TRBD1, 6 bases. Germline assignment: CDR1 SNHLY and CDR2 FYNNEI. The CDR3 sequence is 14 residues long. Between the trimmed V and J ends, which lost 1 base and 4 bases, there was a span of 10 bases. CDR3 protein: CASSEDRGITEAFF. CDR3 DNA sequence: TGTGCCAGCAGTGAAGATAGGGGGATCACTGAAGCTTTCTTT. Complete variable domain (other parts from reference TRBV2 and TRBJ1-1): EPEVTQTPSHQVTQMGQEVILRCVPISNHLYFYWYRQILGQKVEFLVSFYNNEISEKSEIFDDQFSVERPDGSNFTLKIRSTKLEDSAMYFCASSEDRGITEAFFGQGTRLTVV.